This T cell receptor (beta chain) appears in the sequencing data of a study of T cell changes during pregnancy in multiple sclerosis (dated 2019 in TCRdb). In the study overall: The study looked at changes in the T cell repertoire across pregnancy in women with multiple sclerosis.

Details on this clone: Its specific antigen is unknown. No clone much larger than this one lies a single base away; base qualities are absent.

Including the terminal cysteine and phenylalanine, the CDR3 comprises 15 residues. Just the 45-base CDR3 DNA is kept, in frame starting at base 1. V is clipped by 6 bases and J by 5 bases, and the sequence between their germline boundaries is 17 bases long. CDR1 SNHLY and CDR2 FYNNEI were looked up in the germline V gene. Library generation was performed with the immunoSEQ multiplex PCR assay. The table was pulled from immuneACCESS by TCRdb, which kept in-frame rearrangements only. Such tables lose some clones; where checked, under half of the loss comes from unresolved V genes, and the rest has no known cause. This sample is represented by more than 45,000 clones; almost 95% of them were singletons. The top ten constitute approximately 0.91% of the sample.

The TCR originated in a female donor in good health, enrolled as a control in a pregnancy study. This sequence uses TRBV2 and TRBJ2-1; a tentative D match to TRBD1 spans 6 bases. Here the sequenced sample was CD4+ T cells from peripheral blood mononuclear cells, taken in the second trimester of pregnancy. The CDR3 in this case is CASRGTTFKDNEQFF. The nucleotide sequence reads as follows: TGTGCCAGCAGGGGGACAACGTTTAAGGACAATGAGCAGTTCTTC.